The sequence of this TCR beta chain was determined in a study of graft-versus-host responses after intestinal transplantation. The study's findings and limits: Allograft graft-versus-host to host-versus-graft clonal ratios ran high in patients with graft-donor T cell macrochimerism. Detected in recipient marrow were GvH clones, some of which were first observed in ileum or blood. Early post-transplant HvG declines showed an association with peak circulating GvH clone levels.

Turning to this clone: Its target is not known.

The method was immunoSEQ multiplex PCR; TCRdb's version includes in-frame clones alone and lacks a portion of them. The sample yields about 40,000 clones, about 89% seen once. J gave up 0 bases and V 5 bases, and 10 bases lay outside the gene matches. Germline V gene sequence: CDR1 LNHDA, CDR2 SQIVND (reference sequence). The CDR3 totals 17 residues. The chain combines TRBV19 with TRBJ1-3; 7 nucleotides match TRBD1. This specimen was PBMCs, taken approximately 300 days after intestinal transplant. This TCR was sampled from a human patient who received an intestinal transplant, so some T cells may come from the graft donor. The CDR3 DNA reads as TGTGCCAGTAGTCCGCGACAGGGCCTTTTCTCTGGAAACACCATATATTTT. It encodes CASSPRQGLFSGNTIYF.